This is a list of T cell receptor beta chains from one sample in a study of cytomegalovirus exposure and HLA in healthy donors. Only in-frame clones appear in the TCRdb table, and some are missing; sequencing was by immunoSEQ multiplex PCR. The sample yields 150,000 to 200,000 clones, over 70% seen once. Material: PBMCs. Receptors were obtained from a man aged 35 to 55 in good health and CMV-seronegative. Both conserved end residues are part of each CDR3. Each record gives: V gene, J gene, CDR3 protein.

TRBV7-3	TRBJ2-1	CASSPKGLVAYNEQFF
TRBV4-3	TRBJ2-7	CASSRLLTYEQYF
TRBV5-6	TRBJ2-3	CASSNRDRGWADTQYF
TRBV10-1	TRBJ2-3	CASTEGGGTLRDTQYF
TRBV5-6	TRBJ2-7	CASSFDPGRSEQYF
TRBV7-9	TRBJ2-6	CASSLVRSGANVLTF
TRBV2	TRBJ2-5	CASSELLQETQYF
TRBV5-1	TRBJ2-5	CASSLEAVGETQYF
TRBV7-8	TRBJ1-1	CASSLPGQGTEAFF
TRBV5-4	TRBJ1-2	CASSLEGINYGYTF
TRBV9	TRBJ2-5	CASSVGLGTGPQYF
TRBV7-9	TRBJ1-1	CSSRPGQLRFRSNTEAFF
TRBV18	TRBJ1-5	CASSPPANSGVRGQPQHF
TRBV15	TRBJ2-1	CATRTSGGDEQFF
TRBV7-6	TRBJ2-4	CASSPRFGERGNIQYF
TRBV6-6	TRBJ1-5	CASSHELAGNQPQHF
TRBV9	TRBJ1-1	CASSVVEGDPRTSEAFF
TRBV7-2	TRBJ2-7	CASSKQRSYEQYF
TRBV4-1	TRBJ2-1	CASSQPPRDRDYNEQFF
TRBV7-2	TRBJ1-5	CASSLDTALYQPQHF
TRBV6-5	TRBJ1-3	CASSETNRRDTIYF
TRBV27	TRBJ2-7	CASSSGSGWAYEQYF
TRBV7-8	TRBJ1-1	CASSLGGVTEAFF
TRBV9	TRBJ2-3	CASSVAGEGTDTQYF
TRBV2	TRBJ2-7	CASRGQGELSYEQYF
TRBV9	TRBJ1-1	CASSSGGGNTEAFF
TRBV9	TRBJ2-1	CASSVGQGAGEQFF
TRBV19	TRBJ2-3	CASSHWRGGRGTDTQYF
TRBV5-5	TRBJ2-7	CASSPRDSGLSYEQYF
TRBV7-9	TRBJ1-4	CASSGGLTGEKLFF
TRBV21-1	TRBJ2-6	CASSKTNPSGANVLTF
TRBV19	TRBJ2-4	CASSFAGTSSNIQYF
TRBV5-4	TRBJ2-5	CASSLGTSGQETQYF
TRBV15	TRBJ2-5	CATSRRQGPETQYF
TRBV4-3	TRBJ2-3	CASSQEAGGPPHEAQYF
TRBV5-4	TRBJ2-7	CASSLDRGLYEQYF
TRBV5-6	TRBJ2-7	CASSLNGVSYEQYF
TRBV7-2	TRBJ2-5	CASSFVVGGGKETQYF
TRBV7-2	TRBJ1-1	CASSSTVWNTEAFF
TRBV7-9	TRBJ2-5	CASSLGGTNQETQYF
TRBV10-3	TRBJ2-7	CAISSAAQATYEQYF